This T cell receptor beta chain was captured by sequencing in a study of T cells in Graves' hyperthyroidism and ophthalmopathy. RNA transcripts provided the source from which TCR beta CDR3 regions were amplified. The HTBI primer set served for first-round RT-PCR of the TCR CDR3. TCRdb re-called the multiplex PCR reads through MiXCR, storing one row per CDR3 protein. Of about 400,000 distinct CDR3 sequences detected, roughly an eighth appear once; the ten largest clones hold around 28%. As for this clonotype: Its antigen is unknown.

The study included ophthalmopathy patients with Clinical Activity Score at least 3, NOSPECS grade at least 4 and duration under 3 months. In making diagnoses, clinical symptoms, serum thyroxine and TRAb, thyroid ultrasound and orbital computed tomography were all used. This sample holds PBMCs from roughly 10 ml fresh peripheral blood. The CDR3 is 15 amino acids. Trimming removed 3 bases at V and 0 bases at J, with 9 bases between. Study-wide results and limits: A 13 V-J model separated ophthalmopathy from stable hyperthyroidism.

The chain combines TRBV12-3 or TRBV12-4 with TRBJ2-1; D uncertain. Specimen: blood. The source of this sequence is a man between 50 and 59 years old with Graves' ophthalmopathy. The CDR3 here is CASSFWRISYNEQFF. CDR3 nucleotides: TGTGCCAGCAGTTTTTGGCGAATCTCCTACAATGAGCAGTTCTTC.